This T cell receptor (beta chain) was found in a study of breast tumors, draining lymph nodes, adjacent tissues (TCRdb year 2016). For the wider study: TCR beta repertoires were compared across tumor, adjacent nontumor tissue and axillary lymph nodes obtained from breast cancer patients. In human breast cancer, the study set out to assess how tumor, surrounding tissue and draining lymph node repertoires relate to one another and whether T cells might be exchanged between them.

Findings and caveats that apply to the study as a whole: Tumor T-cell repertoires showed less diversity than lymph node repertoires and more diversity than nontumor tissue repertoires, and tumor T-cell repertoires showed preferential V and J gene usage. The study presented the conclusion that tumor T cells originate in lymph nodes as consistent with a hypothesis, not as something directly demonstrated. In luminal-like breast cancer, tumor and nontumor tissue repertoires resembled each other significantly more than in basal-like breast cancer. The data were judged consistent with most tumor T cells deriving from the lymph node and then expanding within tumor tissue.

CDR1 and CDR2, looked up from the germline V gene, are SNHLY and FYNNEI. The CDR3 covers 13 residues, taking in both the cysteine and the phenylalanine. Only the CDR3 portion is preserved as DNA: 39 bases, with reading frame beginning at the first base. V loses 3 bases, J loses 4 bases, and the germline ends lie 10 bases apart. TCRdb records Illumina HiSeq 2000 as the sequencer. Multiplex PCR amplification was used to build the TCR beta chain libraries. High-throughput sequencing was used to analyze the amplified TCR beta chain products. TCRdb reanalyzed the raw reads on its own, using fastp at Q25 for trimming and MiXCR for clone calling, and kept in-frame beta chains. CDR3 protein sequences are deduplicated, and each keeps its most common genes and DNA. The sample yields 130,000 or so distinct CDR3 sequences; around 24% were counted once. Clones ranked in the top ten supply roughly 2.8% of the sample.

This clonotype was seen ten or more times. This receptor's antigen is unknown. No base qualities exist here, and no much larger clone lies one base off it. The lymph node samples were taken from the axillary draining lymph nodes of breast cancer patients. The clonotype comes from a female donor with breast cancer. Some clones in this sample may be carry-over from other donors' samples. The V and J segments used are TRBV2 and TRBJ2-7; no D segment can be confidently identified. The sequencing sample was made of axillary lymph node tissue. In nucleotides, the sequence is TGTGCCAGCAGTGAGGCAGGAATTTACGAGCAGTACTTC. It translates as CASSEAGIYEQYF.